Included here is one TCR beta chain sequence, with context. The antigen is unknown. The study ran its PCR with 60 Vbeta and 13 Jbeta primers. Repertoires were generated with immunoSEQ multiplex PCR, while TCRdb's copy carries only in-frame clones and drops some. The table lists 70,000 or so clones, 85% to 90% of them singletons, with around 10% in the top ten. This entry is derived from a study of cytomegalovirus exposure and HLA in healthy donors. Germline V gene data show CDR1 as LNHDA and CDR2 as SQIVND (reference sequence). The CDR3 runs 14 residues. V shed 4 bases and J shed 4 bases, with 13 bases lying between them. While unrecorded immune exposures were likely, the donors were nominally healthy when sampled. Study-wide results and limits: At a 0.05 false discovery rate, a later analysis found 18,000 or so TCR beta sequences to be associated with HLA alleles. The study flagged approximately 180 TCR beta chains as cytomegalovirus-associated.

The source is a woman aged 30 to 39 in good health and CMV-seropositive. Sequencing was carried out using PBMCs. This chain uses TRBV19 with TRBJ1-1; tentatively, D is TRBD1 (5 bases). Here the CDR3 reads CASSTGTRGTEAFF. The CDR3 bases are TGTGCCAGTAGTACAGGGACGCGGGGCACTGAAGCTTTCTTT.